This entry is about one T cell receptor beta chain. Repertoires were generated with immunoSEQ multiplex PCR, while TCRdb's copy carries only in-frame clones and drops some. Among tens of thousands of clones listed, around nine tenths were seen once. This sample stems from a study of control samples from healthy donors and cancer patients. This receptor was identified in a man aged 30 to 39 with colorectal cancer. The sample comprised PBMCs.

The CDR3 sequence: CASSFLQGAQGEKLFF. For the CDR3, the DNA is TGCGCCAGCAGCTTCTTACAGGGGGCACAAGGGGAAAAACTGTTTTTT. The V call is TRBV5-1, the J call TRBJ1-4; 9 bases fit TRBD1. The germline V gene has CDR1 SGHRS and CDR2 YFSETQ. The CDR3 sequence is 16 residues long. V lost 2 bases, J lost 8 bases, and 10 bases stayed unmatched.